The sequence of this TCR beta chain was determined in a study of T cells in localized non-small cell lung cancer. Study-level findings and limits: The appearance of a median about 60 of the top 100 tumor clones was seen in adjacent lung. Tumor trailed uninvolved adjacent lung in T cell clonality, which peaked there.

This CDR3 comprises 13 residues. Deletions cut 7 bases from V and 6 bases from J, with 13 bases between. Germline V gene lookup returns CDR1 MDHEN and CDR2 SYDVKM. The repertoire was sequenced with immunoSEQ multiplex PCR; TCRdb's copy has only in-frame clones and lacks some. The table shows roughly 30,000 clones, with approximately 90% occurring only once. Note on this clone: Its antigen is still unknown.

The V and J genes are TRBV28 and TRBJ1-5; maybe TRBD1 (6 bases). The input for sequencing was peripheral blood, taken before any cancer treatment. This clonotype was sampled from a female donor of 60 years or more with stage I lung adenocarcinoma. The CDR3 loop reads CASTWGGLQPQHF. The CDR3 DNA follows: TGTGCCAGCACCTGGGGGGGGCTTCAGCCCCAGCATTTT.